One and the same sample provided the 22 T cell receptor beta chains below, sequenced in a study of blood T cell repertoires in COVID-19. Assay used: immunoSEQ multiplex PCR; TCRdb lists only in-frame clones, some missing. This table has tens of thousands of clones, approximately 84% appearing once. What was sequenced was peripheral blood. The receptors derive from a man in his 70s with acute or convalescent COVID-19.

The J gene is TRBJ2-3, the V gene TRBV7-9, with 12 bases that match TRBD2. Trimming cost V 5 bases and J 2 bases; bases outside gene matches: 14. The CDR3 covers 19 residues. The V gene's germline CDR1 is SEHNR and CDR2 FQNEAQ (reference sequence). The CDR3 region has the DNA TGTGCCAGCAGCCGCCGAACTAGCGGGGGGAGAAATCCCACAGATACGCAGTATTTT. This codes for CASSRRTSGGRNPTDTQYF. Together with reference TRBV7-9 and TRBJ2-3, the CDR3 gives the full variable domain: DTGVSQNPRHKITKRGQNVTFRCDPISEHNRLYWYRQTLGQGPEFLTYFQNEAQLEKSRLLSDRFSAERPKGSFSTLEIQRTEQGDSAMYLCASSRRTSGGRNPTDTQYFGPGTRLTVL.

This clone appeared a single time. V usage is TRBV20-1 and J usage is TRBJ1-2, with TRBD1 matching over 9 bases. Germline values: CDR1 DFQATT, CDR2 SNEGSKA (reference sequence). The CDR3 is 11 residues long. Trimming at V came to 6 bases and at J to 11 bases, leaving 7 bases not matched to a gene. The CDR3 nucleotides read TGCAGTGCAACTTTGACAGGGGGTTACACCTTC. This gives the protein CSATLTGGYTF.

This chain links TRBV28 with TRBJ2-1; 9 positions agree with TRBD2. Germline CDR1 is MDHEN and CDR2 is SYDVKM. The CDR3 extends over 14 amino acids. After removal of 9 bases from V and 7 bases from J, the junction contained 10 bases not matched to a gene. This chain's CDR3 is CASSSGRPGNEQFF. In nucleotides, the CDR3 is TGTGCCAGTTCGAGCGGGAGGCCAGGGAATGAGCAGTTCTTC.

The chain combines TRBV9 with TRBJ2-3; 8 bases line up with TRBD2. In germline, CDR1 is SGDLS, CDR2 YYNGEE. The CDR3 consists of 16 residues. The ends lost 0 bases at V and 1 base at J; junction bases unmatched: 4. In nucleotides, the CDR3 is TGTGCCAGCAGCGTAGGCAATAGCGGGGGCACAGATACGCAGTATTTT. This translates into CASSVGNSGGTDTQYF.

The CDR3 here is CASSLQAGRAETQYF. The CDR3 DNA follows: TGTGCCAGCAGTTTGCAGGCGGGAAGAGCAGAGACCCAGTACTTC. The chain carries TRBV6-2 or TRBV6-3 and TRBJ2-5, with a weak D call TRBD2 (6 bases). CDR1 is MNHEY, CDR2 SVGEGT, per germline. Trimming left V 4 bases short and J 4 bases short, with 16 bases between. The CDR3 is made up of 15 amino acids.

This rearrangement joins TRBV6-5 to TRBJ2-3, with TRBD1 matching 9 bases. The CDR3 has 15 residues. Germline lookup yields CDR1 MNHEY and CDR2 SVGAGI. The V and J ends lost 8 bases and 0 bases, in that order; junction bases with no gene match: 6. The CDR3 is CASGQGPSSTDTQYF. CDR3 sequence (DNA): TGTGCCAGCGGACAGGGGCCCTCTAGCACAGATACGCAGTATTTT.

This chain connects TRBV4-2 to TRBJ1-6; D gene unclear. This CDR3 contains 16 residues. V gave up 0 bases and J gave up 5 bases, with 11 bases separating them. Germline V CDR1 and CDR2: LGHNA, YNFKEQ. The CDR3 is CASSQEERTDNSPLHF. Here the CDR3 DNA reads TGTGCCAGCAGCCAAGAGGAGAGGACTGATAATTCACCCCTCCACTTT.

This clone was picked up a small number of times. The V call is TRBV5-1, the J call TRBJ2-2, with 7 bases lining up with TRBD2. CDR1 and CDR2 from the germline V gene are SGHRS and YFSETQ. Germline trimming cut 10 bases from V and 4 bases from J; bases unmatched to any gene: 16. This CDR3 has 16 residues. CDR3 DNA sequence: TGCGCCTGCCACCCCTTTGGGGGGGGGAGCACCGGGGAGCTGTTTTTT. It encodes CACHPFGGGSTGELFF.

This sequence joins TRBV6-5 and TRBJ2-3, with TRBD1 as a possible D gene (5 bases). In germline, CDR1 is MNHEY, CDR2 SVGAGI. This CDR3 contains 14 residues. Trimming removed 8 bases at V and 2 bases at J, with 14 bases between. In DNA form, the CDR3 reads TGTGCCAGCGGGGCCAACCCTTCCACAGATACGCAGTATTTT. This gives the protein CASGANPSTDTQYF.

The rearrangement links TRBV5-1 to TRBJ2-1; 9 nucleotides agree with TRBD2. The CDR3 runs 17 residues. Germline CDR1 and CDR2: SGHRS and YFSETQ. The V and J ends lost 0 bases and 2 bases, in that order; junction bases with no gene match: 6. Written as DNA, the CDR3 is TGCGCCAGCAGCTTGGATCCAGCGGGGGGTCCCTACAATGAGCAGTTCTTC. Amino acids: CASSLDPAGGPYNEQFF.

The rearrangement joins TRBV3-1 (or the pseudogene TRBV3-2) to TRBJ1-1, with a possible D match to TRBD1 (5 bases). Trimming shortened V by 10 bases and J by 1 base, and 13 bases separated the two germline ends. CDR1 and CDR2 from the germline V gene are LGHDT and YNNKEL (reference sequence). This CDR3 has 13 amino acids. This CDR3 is CATSGGGNTEAFF. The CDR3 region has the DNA TGTGCCACCTCCGGGGGGGGGAACACTGAAGCTTTCTTT.

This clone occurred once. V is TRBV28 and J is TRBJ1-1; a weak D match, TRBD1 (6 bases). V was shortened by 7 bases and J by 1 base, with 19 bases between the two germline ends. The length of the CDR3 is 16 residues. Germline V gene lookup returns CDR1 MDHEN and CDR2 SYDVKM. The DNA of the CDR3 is TGTGCCAGCACTCCCGGGGACAATAAACCGAACACTGAAGCTTTCTTT. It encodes CASTPGDNKPNTEAFF. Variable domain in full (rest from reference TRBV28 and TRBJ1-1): DVKVTQSSRYLVKRTGEKVFLECVQDMDHENMFWYRQDPGLGLRLIYFSYDVKMKEKGDIPEGYSVSREKKERFSLILESASTNQTSMYLCASTPGDNKPNTEAFFGQGTRLTVV.

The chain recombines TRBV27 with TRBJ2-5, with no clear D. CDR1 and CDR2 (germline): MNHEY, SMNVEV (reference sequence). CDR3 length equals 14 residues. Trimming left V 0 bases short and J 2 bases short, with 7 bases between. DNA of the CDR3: TGTGCCAGCAGTTTATCGAACGGGCAAGAGACCCAGTACTTC. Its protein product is CASSLSNGQETQYF.

CDR3 sequence (DNA): TGTGCCAGCAGCTCCGGGTCCGGAAGGTCAGATACGCAGTATTTT. Amino acids: CASSSGSGRSDTQYF. The genes are TRBV7-3 and TRBJ2-3; no definite D call. CDR1 SGHTA and CDR2 FQGTGA come from the germline V gene. V lost 4 bases and J 4 bases, leaving 15 bases between the germline ends. This CDR3 region has 15 residues. The full variable domain, with the rest looked up from reference TRBV7-3 and TRBJ2-3, is GAGVSQTPSNKVTEKGKYVELRCDPISGHTALYWYRQSLGQGPEFLIYFQGTGAADDSGLPNDRFFAVRPEGSVSTLKIQRTERGDSAVYLCASSSGSGRSDTQYFGPGTRLTVL.

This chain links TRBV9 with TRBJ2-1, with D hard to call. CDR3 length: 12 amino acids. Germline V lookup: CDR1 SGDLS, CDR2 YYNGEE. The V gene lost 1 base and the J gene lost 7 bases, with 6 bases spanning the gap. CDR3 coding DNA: TGTGCCAGCAGCGTAAGCAAGAATGAGCAGTTCTTC. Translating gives CASSVSKNEQFF.

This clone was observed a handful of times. The CDR3 loop is CATSTAGTGGNTGELFF. In nucleotides, the CDR3 is TGTGCCACCAGTACCGCCGGGACAGGTGGCAACACCGGGGAGCTGTTTTTT. The chain is built from TRBV15 and TRBJ2-2, with 8 bases fitting TRBD1. This CDR3 has 17 residues. The germline gives CDR1 LNHNV, CDR2 YYDKDF (reference sequence). V lost 6 bases, J lost 2 bases, and 11 bases stayed unmatched.

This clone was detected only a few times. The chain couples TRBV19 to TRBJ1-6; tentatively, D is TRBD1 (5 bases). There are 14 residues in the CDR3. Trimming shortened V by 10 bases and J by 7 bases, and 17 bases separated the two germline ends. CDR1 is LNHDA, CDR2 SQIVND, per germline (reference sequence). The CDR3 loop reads CAISLTVRNSPLHF. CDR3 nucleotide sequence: TGTGCCATATCTTTGACAGTCCGGAATTCACCCCTCCACTTT.

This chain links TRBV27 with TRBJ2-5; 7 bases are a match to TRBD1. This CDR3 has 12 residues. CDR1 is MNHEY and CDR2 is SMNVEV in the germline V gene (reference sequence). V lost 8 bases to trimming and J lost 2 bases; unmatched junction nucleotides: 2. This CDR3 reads CASGQEQETQYF. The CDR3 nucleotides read TGTGCCAGCGGACAGGAGCAAGAGACCCAGTACTTC.

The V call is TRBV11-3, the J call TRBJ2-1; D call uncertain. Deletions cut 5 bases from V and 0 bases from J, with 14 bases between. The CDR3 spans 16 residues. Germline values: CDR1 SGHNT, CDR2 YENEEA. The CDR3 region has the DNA TGTGCCAGCAGCCCCCGGTTCCGGAGCTCCTACAATGAGCAGTTCTTC. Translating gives CASSPRFRSSYNEQFF.

CDR3 loop: CASSALRGGEQYV. In DNA form, the CDR3 reads TGTGCCAGCTCAGCCTTAAGGGGTGGCGAGCAGTACGTC. The chain uses TRBV18 and TRBJ2-7; weak D call: TRBD1 (5 bases). V lost 5 bases to trimming and J lost 6 bases, with 14 bases between them. CDR1 and CDR2 (germline): KGHSH, LQKENI. There are 13 residues in the CDR3.

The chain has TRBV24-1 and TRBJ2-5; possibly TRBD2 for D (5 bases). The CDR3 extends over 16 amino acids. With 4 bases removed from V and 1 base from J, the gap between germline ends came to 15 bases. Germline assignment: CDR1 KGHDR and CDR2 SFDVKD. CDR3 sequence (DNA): TGTGCCACCAGTGACGAAGTGGGAGTGGGCCAAGAGACCCAGTACTTC. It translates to CATSDEVGVGQETQYF.

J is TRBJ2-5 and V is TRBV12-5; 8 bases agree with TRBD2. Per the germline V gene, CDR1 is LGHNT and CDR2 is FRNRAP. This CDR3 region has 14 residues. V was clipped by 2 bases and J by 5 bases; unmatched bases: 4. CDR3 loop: CASGLSGGGETQYF. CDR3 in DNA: TGTGCTAGTGGTTTGAGCGGGGGAGGCGAGACCCAGTACTTC.